The sequence of this TCR beta chain was determined in a study of a mutant IDH1 vaccine in newly diagnosed glioma (dated by TCRdb to 2020 to 2023). Broadly, across the study: Of the roughly 33 treated patients, around 62% were male and around 40% were female, and a mean age of 40.4 years was recorded. Prior to enrollment, patients had been given standard therapy consisting of radiotherapy alone, temozolomide alone, or radiochemotherapy with temozolomide, with the combination given to most patients. Six visits were used for peripheral blood collection: V03 (baseline), V05, V07, V10, V12 and V13. Longitudinal TCRB deep sequencing was done for 25 to 30 treated patients, wherever samples were available for exploratory analyses.

According to the germline V gene, CDR1 reads SGHVS and CDR2 reads FQNEAQ. V lost 5 bases and J lost 7 bases; the stretch between them is 11 bases long. Reading from cysteine to phenylalanine, the CDR3 counts 12 amino acids. Solely the CDR3 DNA is kept, with 36 bases framed from the first base. Library preparation employed the immunoSEQ multiplex PCR assay. Following the manufacturer's protocol, the hsTCRB Kit was used to amplify rearranged TCR beta chain sequences. Sequencing of TCRB libraries was carried out on an Illumina MiSeq. Per the source publication's procedure: The proprietary platform of the kit vendor was used for demultiplexing, trimming and gene mapping. TCRdb holds this immuneACCESS table with in-frame rearrangements only. Some clones are missing; in checked studies, unresolved V genes explain under half, and the rest has no known cause. Clonal size and the V and J genes are those of that table, whereas D and trimming came from the DNA. The sample records 80,000 to 100,000 clones, roughly 78% of which are singletons. The ten biggest clones cover around 7.5% of the sample.

As regards this clone: The target of this receptor is not known. No base qualities exist here, and no much larger clone lies one base off it.

The full study reports these points: The authors stated that sample limitations prevented analyses of patient blood samples from being reproduced. No apparent relationship was observed between pseudoprogression and alterations in the top peripheral T cell clonotypes detected by TCRB sequencing. Across multiple MHC alleles, vaccine-induced immune responses were seen in around 93% of patients. Selection of PBMC samples for TCRB deep sequencing was based on availability.

The time point label, read with the paper, signifies: baseline, week 1 (first vaccination visit). Interpreted using the paper, the treatment or condition label stands for: pre-vaccination baseline after standard-of-care therapy. Donors had newly diagnosed WHO grade 3 or 4 IDH1-mutant astrocytomas with loss of nuclear ATRX. The samples were drawn from NOA16, a multicentre, single-arm, open-label phase I trial in Germany that tested a mutant IDH1 peptide vaccine in humans for the first time. For immunogenicity testing, the blood drawn at visit V03 was used as the baseline sample. Genomic DNA for TCRB sequencing was extracted from EDTA blood using the DNeasy Blood and Tissue Kit.

The material sequenced was PBMCs, taken from a glioma patient treated with radiotherapy, temozolomide or both. The sequence was obtained from a man aged 35-49 years with glioma. The chain employs TRBV7-8 and TRBJ1-1; TRBD1 is a weak D gene call, 6 bases matching. The base sequence is TGTGCCAGCAGCCTAACAGGGTTTGAAGCTTTCTTT. This translates into CASSLTGFEAFF.